The clone carrying this TCR beta chain has just a few counts. Its antigen is still unknown. With V trimmed by 7 bases and J by 5 bases, 10 bases remained unmatched. CDR1 LGHNT and CDR2 FRNRAP come from the germline V gene. The CDR3 has 16 residues. The data derive from a study of early T cells in non-severe SARS-CoV-2 infection. The overall study: Chains were unpaired, as sequencing was done on bulk RNA from unsorted whole blood.

Overall study findings and caveats: Reliance on VDJdb matching favored anti-spike CD8 responses; private and CD4 specificities were missed.

Unique molecular identifiers tagged individual cDNA molecules. TCRdb re-analysed the 5' RACE reads in MiXCR, keeping a single row per CDR3 protein. The sample lists around 99,000 distinct CDR3 sequences, about 15% seen once, with 5.1% in the top ten. The sample consisted of whole blood, taken at baseline. This sequence originates from an adult who was a healthcare worker with PCR-confirmed SARS-CoV-2 infection or an uninfected control (not recorded which). The chain links TRBV12-5 to TRBJ2-1; 11 bases are shared with TRBD1. The CDR3 protein is CASALAGTGGNNEQFF. The CDR3 region has the DNA TGTGCTAGTGCCCTCGCCGGGACAGGGGGTAACAATGAGCAGTTCTTC.